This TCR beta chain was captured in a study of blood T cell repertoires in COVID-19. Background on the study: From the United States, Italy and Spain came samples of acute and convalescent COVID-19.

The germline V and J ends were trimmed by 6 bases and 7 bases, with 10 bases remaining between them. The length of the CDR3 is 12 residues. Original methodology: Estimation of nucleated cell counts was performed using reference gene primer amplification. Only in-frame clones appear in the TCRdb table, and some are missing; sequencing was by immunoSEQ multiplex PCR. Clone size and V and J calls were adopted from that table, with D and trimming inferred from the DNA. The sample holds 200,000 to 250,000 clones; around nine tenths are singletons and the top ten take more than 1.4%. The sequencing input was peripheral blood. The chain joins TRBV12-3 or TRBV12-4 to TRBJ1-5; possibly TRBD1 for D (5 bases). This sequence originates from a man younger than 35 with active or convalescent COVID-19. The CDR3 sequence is CASSPGRQPQHF. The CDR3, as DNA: TGTGCCAGCAGCCCAGGGCGCCAGCCCCAGCATTTT.